This T cell receptor (beta chain) was captured in a study of cytomegalovirus exposure and HLA in healthy donors. Study-wide points: It was in a later analysis that TCR association rates were seen to vary by HLA locus, highest for DRB1 and lowest for HLA-C.

Points on this clone: Its antigen is unknown.

With 60 Vbeta and 13 Jbeta primers, the PCR was carried out. Libraries were prepared by immunoSEQ multiplex PCR; TCRdb keeps only in-frame clonotypes and omits some of them. This repertoire shows about 110,000 clones, 70% to 85% found once; its top ten account for about 3.4%. V was trimmed by 1 base and J by 7 bases, leaving 10 bases between them. The germline V gene has CDR1 LNHNV and CDR2 YYDKDF (reference sequence). The CDR3 extends over 13 amino acids. The V gene is TRBV15, the J gene TRBJ1-2; TRBD1 is a possible D gene (5 bases). The sequence was collected from a woman aged 35 to 49 in good health and CMV-seronegative. Material for sequencing was PBMCs. In DNA, the CDR3 is TGTGCCACCAGCAGAGTTGGGGGGTTTGGCTACACCTTC. Amino acid sequence: CATSRVGGFGYTF. The full variable domain, in which reference TRBV15 and TRBJ1-2 provide the parts outside the CDR3, is DAMVIQNPRYQVTQFGKPVTLSCSQTLNHNVMYWYQQKSSQAPKLLFHYYDKDFNNEADTPDNFQSRRPNTSFCFLDIRSPGLGDTAMYLCATSRVGGFGYTFGSGTRLTVV.